One sample yielded the 14 T cell receptor beta chains listed below, sequenced in a study of regulatory T cells in long-lasting Graves disease. According to the study, TCR beta libraries were built with iRepertoire HTBI primers and CDR3-region Arm-PCR. One entry per CDR3 protein, called by TCRdb with MiXCR from the multiplex PCR reads. The table shows roughly 610,000 distinct CDR3 sequences, with under 20% occurring only once. Specified time point: newly diagnosed GD, antithyroid drugs for less than 3 months. Isolated PBMC RNA provided the starting material for the TCR library. These data were also filed under a second study, of T cells in Graves' hyperthyroidism and ophthalmopathy.

Material: peripheral blood mononuclear cells (PBMCs), obtained at new diagnosis, from a patient treated with antithyroid drugs. The receptors were gathered from a woman under 40 with Graves disease.

This clonotype was recorded many times. CDR3 region: CASSSNFGSNQPQHF. The CDR3 DNA reads as TGTGCCAGCAGCTCCAACTTTGGGAGCAATCAGCCCCAGCATTTT. The genes are TRBV7-8 and TRBJ1-5; D unresolved. CDR1 is SGHVS and CDR2 is FQNEAQ in the germline V gene. The CDR3 runs to 15 residues. Trimming took off 4 bases at V and 1 base at J, with 11 bases between the two ends.

This clonotype was seen many times. The chain employs TRBV7-2 and TRBJ2-2; D call uncertain. The CDR3 loop spans 15 amino acids. Trimming left V 4 bases short and J 5 bases short, with 14 bases between. Germline values: CDR1 SGHTA, CDR2 FQGNSA. The DNA for the CDR3 is TGTGCCAGCAGCTCTAAGGTCACAGCTACCGGGGAGCTGTTTTTT. Encoded protein: CASSSKVTATGELFF.

The table lists this clonotype with many counts. The chain joins TRBV5-5 to TRBJ1-1, with D unresolved. The CDR3 consists of 14 residues. Germline lookup yields CDR1 SGHKS and CDR2 YYEKEE (reference sequence). V was trimmed by 0 bases and J by 4 bases, leaving 10 bases between them. The chain's CDR3 is CASSLDGRSTEAFF. The CDR3, as DNA: TGTGCCAGCAGCTTGGACGGAAGGAGCACTGAAGCTTTCTTT. The entire variable domain, with the rest obtained from reference TRBV5-5 and TRBJ1-1, is as follows: DAGVTQSPTHLIKTRGQQVTLRCSPISGHKSVSWYQQVLGQGPQFIFQYYEKEERGRGNFPDRFSARQFPNYSSELNVNALLLGDSALYLCASSLDGRSTEAFFGQGTRLTVV.

This clonotype occurred many times. The V call is TRBV20-1, the J call TRBJ2-7; 13 nucleotides line up with TRBD2. This CDR3 contains 14 residues. The J segment lost 4 bases and the V segment lost 5 bases, leaving 5 bases of the junction unmatched. Germline CDR1 DFQATT, CDR2 SNEGSKA (reference sequence). The CDR3 region has the DNA TGCAGTGCTCCGGGACTAGCGGGGTCATACGAGCAGTACTTC. Its translation is CSAPGLAGSYEQYF.

In this sample, this clonotype turned up many times. V and J are TRBV28 and TRBJ2-3, with D perhaps TRBD1 or TRBD2 (5 bases each). The CDR3 runs to 18 residues. The V gene lost 3 bases and the J gene lost 2 bases, with 21 bases spanning the gap. The germline gives CDR1 MDHEN, CDR2 SYDVKM. The CDR3 sequence is CASSLNVGAGGPTDTQYF. CDR3 in DNA: TGTGCCAGCAGTTTGAATGTAGGGGCGGGTGGTCCCACAGATACGCAGTATTTT.

This clonotype was seen repeatedly, ten times or more. This chain links TRBV27 with TRBJ2-1, with D maybe TRBD1 (5 bases). The V gene's germline CDR1 is MNHEY and CDR2 SMNVEV (reference sequence). V was clipped by 2 bases and J by 7 bases, with 21 bases between them. The CDR3 runs 17 residues. As DNA, the CDR3 is TGTGCCAGCAGTTTAAAACCAGGGTGGGTAAGTGGGAATGAGCAGTTCTTC. This sequence encodes CASSLKPGWVSGNEQFF.

The table lists this clonotype with many counts. The chain is built from TRBV28 and TRBJ2-6; D is perhaps TRBD2 (6 bases). The V end was cut by 5 bases, the J end by 0 bases, with 14 bases between. CDR1 and CDR2 (germline): MDHEN, SYDVKM. The CDR3 has 17 residues. The CDR3 reads CASSRGNWGSGANVLTF. CDR3 nucleotides: TGTGCCAGCAGTCGGGGGAACTGGGGCTCTGGGGCCAACGTCCTGACTTTC.

Notes on this clonotype: This may be a read error: a much more frequent sequence differs by one nucleotide. This chain links TRBV7-9 with TRBJ2-1, with D maybe TRBD2 (5 bases). V was pared by 7 bases and J by 7 bases, with 14 bases between. Germline V lookup: CDR1 SEHNR, CDR2 FQNEAQ (reference sequence). The CDR3 sequence is 13 residues long. This CDR3 reads CASTGGLLNEQFF. CDR3 coding DNA: TGTGCCAGCACCGGCGGGCTACTGAATGAGCAGTTCTTC.

The sample holds many counts of this clonotype. The chain links TRBV6-1 to TRBJ1-1; no firm D call. From germline, CDR1 is MNHNS and CDR2 SASEGT. The CDR3 is made up of 12 amino acids. V lost 6 bases to trimming and J lost 4 bases, with 9 bases between them. CDR3 in amino acids: CASSSVPTEAFF. CDR3 nucleotide sequence: TGTGCCAGCAGCTCGGTCCCCACTGAAGCTTTCTTT.

This clonotype was counted ten times or more. This chain uses TRBV28 with TRBJ1-1, with D hard to call. The CDR3 spans 13 residues. Trimming took 6 bases from V and 5 from J, leaving 13 bases between them. Germline CDR1 MDHEN, CDR2 SYDVKM. CDR3 protein: CASRGGRETEAFF. The DNA for the CDR3 is TGTGCCAGCAGGGGTGGGAGGGAGACTGAAGCTTTCTTT.

The J gene is TRBJ2-2, the V gene TRBV30; unclear D gene. The CDR3 is 14 amino acids. Germline CDR1 GTSNPN, CDR2 SVGIG (reference sequence). V lost 2 bases and J 0 bases, leaving 7 bases between the germline ends. CDR3 protein: CAWSIGANTGELFF. CDR3 DNA sequence: TGTGCCTGGAGTATAGGAGCGAACACCGGGGAGCTGTTTTTT.

This chain joins TRBV20-1 and TRBJ2-4; 7 nucleotides match TRBD1. Germline CDR1 is DFQATT and CDR2 is SNEGSKA (reference sequence). The CDR3 is made up of 15 amino acids. V shed 3 bases, J shed 0 bases, and the junction held 5 bases outside the gene matches. CDR3 sequence reads: CSASGQDLAKNIQYF. The CDR3 DNA follows: TGCAGTGCTAGCGGACAGGACCTAGCCAAAAACATTCAGTACTTC.

This clonotype was observed many times. The chain links TRBV28 to TRBJ2-3; 9 bases map to TRBD2. Germline values: CDR1 MDHEN, CDR2 SYDVKM. CDR3 size: 14 residues. V lost 2 bases and J lost 8; bases outside the gene matches: 5. The CDR3 reads CASSLGLTSGTQYF. CDR3 in DNA: TGTGCCAGCAGTTTAGGGTTGACTAGCGGTACGCAGTATTTT.

The genes are TRBV7-9 and TRBJ2-7; 7 bases fit TRBD1. CDR1 SEHNR and CDR2 FQNEAQ come from the germline V gene (reference sequence). Germline trimming cut 4 bases from V and 0 bases from J; bases unmatched to any gene: 6. This CDR3 contains 15 residues. CDR3 DNA: TGTGCCAGCAGCTCAGGGACAGTCTTCTCCTACGAGCAGTACTTC. It is translated as CASSSGTVFSYEQYF.